Listed here is a single TCR beta chain. No antigen is known for it. Trimming stripped 6 bases from V and 5 bases from J, with 11 bases between. There are 13 residues in the CDR3. Per germline, CDR1 MNHEY and CDR2 SVGAGI. A second about 7 to 11 cycle PCR used barcoded and J-beta primers. TCRdb re-called the 5' RACE reads through MiXCR, storing one row per CDR3 protein. The sample includes 800,000 to 1,000,000 distinct CDR3 sequences, roughly 48% of them seen just once. The data were obtained in a study of blood T cells in healthy people across ages. Extraction of total RNA produced a minimum of 5 micrograms from each sample. Study conclusions and caveats: With age, beta diversity per million T cells declined roughly linearly, significantly by roughly 40.

The rearrangement uses TRBV6-5 and TRBJ2-4; D may correspond to TRBD1 or TRBD2 (6 bases each). Sequencing input: blood. The origin of this receptor is a man aged 25 to 45 in good health. The CDR3 sequence is CASSPGAENIQYF. The CDR3 nucleotides read TGTGCCAGCAGCCCGGGGGCAGAAAACATTCAGTACTTC.